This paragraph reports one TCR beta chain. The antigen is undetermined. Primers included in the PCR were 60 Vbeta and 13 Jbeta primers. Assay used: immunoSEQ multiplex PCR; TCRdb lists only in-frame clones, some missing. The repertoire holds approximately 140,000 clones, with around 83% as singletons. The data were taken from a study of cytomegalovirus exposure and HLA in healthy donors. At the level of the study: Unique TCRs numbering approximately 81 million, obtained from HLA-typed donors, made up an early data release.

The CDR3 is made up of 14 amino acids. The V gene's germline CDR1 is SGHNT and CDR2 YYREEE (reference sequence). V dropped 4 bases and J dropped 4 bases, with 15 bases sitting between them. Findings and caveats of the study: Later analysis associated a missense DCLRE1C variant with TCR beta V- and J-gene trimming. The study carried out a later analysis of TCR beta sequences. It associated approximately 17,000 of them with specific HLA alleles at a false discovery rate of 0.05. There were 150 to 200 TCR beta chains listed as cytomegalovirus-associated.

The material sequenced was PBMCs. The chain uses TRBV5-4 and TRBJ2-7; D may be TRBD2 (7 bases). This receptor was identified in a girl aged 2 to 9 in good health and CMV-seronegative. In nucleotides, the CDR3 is TGTGCCAGCAGCCCTAGGGGGGGATCTTACGAGCAGTACTTC. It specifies CASSPRGGSYEQYF.